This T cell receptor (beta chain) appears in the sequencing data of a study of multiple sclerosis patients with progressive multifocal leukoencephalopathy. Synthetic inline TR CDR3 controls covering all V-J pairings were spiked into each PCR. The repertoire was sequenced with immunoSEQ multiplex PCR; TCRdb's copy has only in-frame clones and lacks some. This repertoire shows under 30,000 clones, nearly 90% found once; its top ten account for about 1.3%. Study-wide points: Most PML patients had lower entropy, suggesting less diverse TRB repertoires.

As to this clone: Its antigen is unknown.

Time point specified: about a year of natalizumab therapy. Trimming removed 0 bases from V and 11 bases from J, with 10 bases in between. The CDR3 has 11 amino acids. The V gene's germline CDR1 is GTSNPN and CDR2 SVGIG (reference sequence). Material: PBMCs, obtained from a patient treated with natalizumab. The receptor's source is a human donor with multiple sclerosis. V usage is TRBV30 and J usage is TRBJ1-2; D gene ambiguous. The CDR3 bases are TGTGCCTGGAGTGTAGACCTTTGGTACACCTTC. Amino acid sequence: CAWSVDLWYTF.